A single T cell receptor (beta chain) is shown here with its context. The data are from a study of blood T cell repertoires in COVID-19. About the research overall: There were acute and convalescent COVID-19 samples, and they came from the United States, Italy and Spain. Sources were T cells, B-cell-depleted T cells, or PBMCs; the material itself was cDNA or gDNA.

Germline CDR1 reads SGHNT; CDR2 reads YYREEE (reference sequence). This CDR3 has 15 residues. The V gene end was trimmed by 1 base and the J gene end by 5 bases; junction bases not matched to a gene: 5. In the original analysis: Amplified reference gene primers provided the basis for estimating nucleated cell counts. The method was immunoSEQ multiplex PCR; TCRdb's version includes in-frame clones alone and lacks a portion of them. V, J and clone size are those of that table, while D and trimming were read from the DNA. The repertoire holds roughly 220,000 clones, with approximately 86% as singletons.

The V call is TRBV5-4, the J call TRBJ2-5, with 10 bases matching TRBD2. This receptor was identified in a woman in her forties or fifties with COVID-19, enrolled during active disease. The material sequenced was peripheral blood. The CDR3 sequence is CASSLTSGVGETQYF. CDR3 bases: TGTGCCAGCAGCTTGACTAGCGGGGTGGGGGAGACCCAGTACTTC.